This T cell receptor beta chain came from a study of cytomegalovirus exposure and HLA in healthy donors. Findings and limits, study-wide: A later analysis associated some 16,000 TCR beta sequences with HLA alleles at a 0.05 false discovery rate. Researchers reported that a few CMV-associated chains were confirmed in vitro as CMV antigen-specific. TCR beta sequences reportedly predicted most subjects' HLA-A and HLA-B alleles accurately.

Trimming shortened V by 3 bases and J by 0 bases, and 15 bases separated the two germline ends. Germline V gene sequence: CDR1 LGHNA, CDR2 YNFKEQ. This CDR3 is 16 amino acids long. About this clone itself: What it recognizes is unknown.

Amplification used 60 Vbeta primers and 13 Jbeta primers. Assay used: immunoSEQ multiplex PCR; TCRdb lists only in-frame clones, some missing. The repertoire holds approximately 190,000 clones, with about 80% as singletons. V is TRBV4-2 and J is TRBJ2-7, with D possibly matching TRBD2 (6 bases). The receptor's source is a woman in her twenties or thirties in good health and CMV-seropositive. Sequencing input: PBMCs. Here the CDR3 reads CASSQPQASASYEQYF. In DNA form, the CDR3 reads TGTGCCAGCAGCCAGCCCCAGGCTAGCGCCTCCTACGAGCAGTACTTC.